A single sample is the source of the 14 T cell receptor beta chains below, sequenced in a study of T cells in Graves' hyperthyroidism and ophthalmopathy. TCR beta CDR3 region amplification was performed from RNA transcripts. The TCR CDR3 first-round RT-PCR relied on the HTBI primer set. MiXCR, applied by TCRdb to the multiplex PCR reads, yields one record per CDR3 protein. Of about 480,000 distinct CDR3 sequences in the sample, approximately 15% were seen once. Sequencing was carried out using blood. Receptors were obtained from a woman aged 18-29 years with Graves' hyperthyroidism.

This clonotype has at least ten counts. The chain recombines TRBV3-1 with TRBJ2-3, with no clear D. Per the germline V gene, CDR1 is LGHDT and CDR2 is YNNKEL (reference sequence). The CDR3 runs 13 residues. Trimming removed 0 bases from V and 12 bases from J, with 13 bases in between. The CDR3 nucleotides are TGTGCCAGCAGCCAAGAGGGGATAGTTGGACAGTATTTT. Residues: CASSQEGIVGQYF.

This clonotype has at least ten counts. This chain's CDR3 is CASAGTSGSPSTDTQYF. CDR3 coding DNA: TGTGCCAGCGCTGGGACTAGCGGGAGTCCGAGCACAGATACGCAGTATTTT. This chain uses TRBV7-3 with TRBJ2-3; TRBD2 agrees at 14 bases. This CDR3 comprises 17 residues. Unmatched junction bases numbered 7, after V lost 8 bases and J lost 0 bases. Germline-derived CDR1 and CDR2 are SGHTA and FQGTGA.

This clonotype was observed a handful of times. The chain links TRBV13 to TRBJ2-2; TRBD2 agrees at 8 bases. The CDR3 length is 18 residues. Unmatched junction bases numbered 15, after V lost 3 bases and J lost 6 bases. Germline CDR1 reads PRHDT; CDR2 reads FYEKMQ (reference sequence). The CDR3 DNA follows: TGTGCCAGCAGCTTCCTCCCGTGGCGGGAGGAGAAGGCCGGGGAGCTGTTTTTT. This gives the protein CASSFLPWREEKAGELFF. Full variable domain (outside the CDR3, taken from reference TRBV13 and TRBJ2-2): AAGVIQSPRHLIKEKRETATLKCYPIPRHDTVYWYQQGPGQDPQFLISFYEKMQSDKGSIPDRFSAQQFSDYHSELNMSSLELGDSALYFCASSFLPWREEKAGELFFGEGSRLTVL.

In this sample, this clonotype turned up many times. CDR3 protein: CSAPDAGGGSSYEQYF. The CDR3 DNA reads TGCAGTGCTCCCGATGCCGGCGGGGGGAGCTCCTACGAGCAGTACTTC. The genes are TRBV20-1 and TRBJ2-7; 8 bases are a match to TRBD2. The ends lost 5 bases at V and 0 bases at J; junction bases unmatched: 12. CDR3 length: 16 residues. CDR1 is DFQATT and CDR2 is SNEGSKA in the germline V gene (reference sequence).

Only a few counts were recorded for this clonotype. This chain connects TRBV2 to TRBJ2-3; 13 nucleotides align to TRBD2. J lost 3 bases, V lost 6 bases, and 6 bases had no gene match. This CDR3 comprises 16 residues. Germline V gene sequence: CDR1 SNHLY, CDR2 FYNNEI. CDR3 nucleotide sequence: TGTGCCAGCAGCCCAGGGACTAGCGGGACTACAGATACGCAGTATTTT. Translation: CASSPGTSGTTDTQYF.

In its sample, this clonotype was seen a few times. CDR3 amino acids: CASSPEGIEKLFF. For the CDR3, the DNA is TGTGCCAGCAGCCCGGAGGGGATTGAAAAACTGTTTTTT. The chain recombines TRBV9 with TRBJ1-4; D is possibly TRBD1 (5 bases). The CDR3 is 13 amino acids. Trimming took 4 bases from V and 7 from J, leaving 11 bases between them. Looked up from germline, CDR1 is SGDLS and CDR2 is YYNGEE.

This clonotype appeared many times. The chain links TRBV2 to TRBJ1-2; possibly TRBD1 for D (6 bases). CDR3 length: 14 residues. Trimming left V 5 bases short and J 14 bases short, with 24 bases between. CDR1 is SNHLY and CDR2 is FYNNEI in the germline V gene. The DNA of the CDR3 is TGTGCCAGCAGTACAGGGTACGAGAAAACGGTGTGGACCTTC. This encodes CASSTGYEKTVWTF.

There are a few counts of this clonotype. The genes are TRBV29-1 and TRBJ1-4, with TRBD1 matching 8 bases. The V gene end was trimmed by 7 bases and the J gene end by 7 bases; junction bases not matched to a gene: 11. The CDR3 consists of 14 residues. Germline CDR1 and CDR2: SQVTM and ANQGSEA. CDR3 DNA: TGCAGCGGCGCTCAGACAGGGGATTTTGAAAAACTGTTTTTT. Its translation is CSGAQTGDFEKLFF.

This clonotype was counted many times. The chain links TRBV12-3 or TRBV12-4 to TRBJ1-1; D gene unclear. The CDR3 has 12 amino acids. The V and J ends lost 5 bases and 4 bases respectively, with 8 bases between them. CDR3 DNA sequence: TGTGCCAGCAGTCCTCGGCTCACTGAAGCTTTCTTT. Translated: CASSPRLTEAFF.

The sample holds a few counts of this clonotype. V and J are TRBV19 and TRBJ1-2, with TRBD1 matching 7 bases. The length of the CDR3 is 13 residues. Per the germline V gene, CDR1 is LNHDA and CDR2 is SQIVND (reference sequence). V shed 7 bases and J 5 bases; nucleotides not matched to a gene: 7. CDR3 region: CASTYPGQYGYTF. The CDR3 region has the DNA TGTGCCAGTACCTATCCGGGACAGTATGGCTACACCTTC.

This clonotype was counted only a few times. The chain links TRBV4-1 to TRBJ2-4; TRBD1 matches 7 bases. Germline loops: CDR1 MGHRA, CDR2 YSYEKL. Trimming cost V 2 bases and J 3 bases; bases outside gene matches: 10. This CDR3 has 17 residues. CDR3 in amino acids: CASSQPGQKTLKNIQYF. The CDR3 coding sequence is TGCGCCAGCAGCCAACCGGGACAGAAGACCCTCAAAAACATTCAGTACTTC.

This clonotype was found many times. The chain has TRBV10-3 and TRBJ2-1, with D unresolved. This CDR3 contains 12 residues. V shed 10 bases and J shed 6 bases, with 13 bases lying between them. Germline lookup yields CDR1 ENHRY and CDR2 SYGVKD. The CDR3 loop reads CASQIDGNEQFF. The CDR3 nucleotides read TGTGCCAGCCAAATCGACGGCAATGAGCAGTTCTTC.

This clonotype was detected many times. The CDR3 DNA reads TGTGCCAGCAGCTTAGCTGGGACAGGGGACGACACTGAAGCTTTCTTT. It encodes CASSLAGTGDDTEAFF. The chain uses TRBV13 and TRBJ1-1; 10 bases fit TRBD1. The V and J ends lost 1 base and 3 bases, in that order; junction bases with no gene match: 5. Germline CDR1 reads PRHDT; CDR2 reads FYEKMQ (reference sequence). The CDR3 extends over 16 amino acids. Full variable domain (missing parts from reference TRBV13 and TRBJ1-1): AAGVIQSPRHLIKEKRETATLKCYPIPRHDTVYWYQQGPGQDPQFLISFYEKMQSDKGSIPDRFSAQQFSDYHSELNMSSLELGDSALYFCASSLAGTGDDTEAFFGQGTRLTVV.

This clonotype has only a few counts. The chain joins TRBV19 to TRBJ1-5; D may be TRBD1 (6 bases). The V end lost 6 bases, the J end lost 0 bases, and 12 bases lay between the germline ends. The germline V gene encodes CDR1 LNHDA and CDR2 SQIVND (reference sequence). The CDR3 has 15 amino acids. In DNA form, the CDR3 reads TGTGCCAGTAGACAGGGCCCTTATAGCAATCAGCCCCAGCATTTT. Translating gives CASRQGPYSNQPQHF.